This TCR beta chain was identified in a study of blood T cell repertoires in COVID-19. For the study at large: Acute and convalescent COVID-19 samples came from the United States, Italy and Spain. Sources were T cells, B-cell-depleted T cells, or PBMCs; the material itself was cDNA or gDNA.

Data came from immunoSEQ multiplex PCR; TCRdb stores just in-frame clones and leaves some out. Here the sample spans under 250,000 clones, about nine tenths being singletons. This receptor was obtained from a woman in her 30s with acute COVID-19. Sample: PBMCs or T cells enriched from blood (not recorded which).

The CDR3 sequence is CSVGIWSEQFF. The DNA for the CDR3 is TGCAGCGTTGGAATTTGGAGTGAGCAGTTCTTC. The rearrangement uses TRBV29-1 and TRBJ2-1; D is undetermined. Deletions cut 4 bases from V and 9 bases from J, with 10 bases between. This CDR3 comprises 11 residues. Germline V gene data show CDR1 as SQVTM and CDR2 as ANQGSEA.